This T cell receptor (beta chain) was sequenced for a study of shared clonotypes between healthy human individuals. Study as a whole: The donor group consisted of two women and a few men, aged 18 to 49. Each donor contributed plates that comprised three CD4 naive, three CD4 memory, two CD8 naive and one CD8 memory.

Donors, without exception, were Caucasian adults residing in Nashville, Tennessee. Study-wide findings and caveats: Between a few donors, naive CD4 clonotypes were shared at a level of around 4.8%.

Worth noting for this clone: What it binds is not known.

Sequenced by immunoSEQ multiplex PCR; TCRdb stores in-frame clones only, minus some. The sample holds roughly 2,500,000 clones; roughly 93% are singletons and the top ten take 0.35% to 0.45%. This receptor was identified in a man aged 18-30 years in good health. Some clones in this sample may be carry-over from other donors' samples. Sample: naive CD4+ T cells from PBMCs. Subset of the sample: CD45RA+ positively selected.

The CDR3 DNA sequence: TGTGCCAGCAGTGCCGGACTAGCGGGAGGCAATGAGCAGTTCTTC. Its translation: CASSAGLAGGNEQFF. The chain employs TRBV6-6 and TRBJ2-1; 14 nucleotides match TRBD2. The germline V gene has CDR1 MNHNY and CDR2 SVGAGI (reference sequence). The CDR3 has 15 amino acids. Trimming took 5 bases from V and 6 from J; bases not matched to a gene: 3.